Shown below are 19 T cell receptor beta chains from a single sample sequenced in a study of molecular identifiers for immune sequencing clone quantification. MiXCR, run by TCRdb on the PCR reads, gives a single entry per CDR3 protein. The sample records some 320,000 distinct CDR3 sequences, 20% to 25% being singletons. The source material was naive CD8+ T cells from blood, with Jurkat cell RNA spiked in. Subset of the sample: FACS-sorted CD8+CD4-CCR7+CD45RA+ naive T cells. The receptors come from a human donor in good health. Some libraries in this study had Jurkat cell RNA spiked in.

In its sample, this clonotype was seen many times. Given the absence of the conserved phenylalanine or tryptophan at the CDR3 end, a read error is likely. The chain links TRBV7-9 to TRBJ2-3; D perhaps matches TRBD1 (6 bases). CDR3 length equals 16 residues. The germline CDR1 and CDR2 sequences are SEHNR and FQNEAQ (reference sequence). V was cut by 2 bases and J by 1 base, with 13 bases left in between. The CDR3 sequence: CASSLWSDSRTDTQYS. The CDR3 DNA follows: TGTGCCAGCAGCTTATGGTCGGACAGTCGCACAGATACGCAGTATTCT.

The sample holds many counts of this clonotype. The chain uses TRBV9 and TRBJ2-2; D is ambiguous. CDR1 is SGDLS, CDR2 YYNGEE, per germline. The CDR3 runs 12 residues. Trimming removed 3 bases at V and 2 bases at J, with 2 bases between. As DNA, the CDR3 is TGTGCCAGCAGCGAAAACACCGGGGAGCTGTTTTTT. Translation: CASSENTGELFF.

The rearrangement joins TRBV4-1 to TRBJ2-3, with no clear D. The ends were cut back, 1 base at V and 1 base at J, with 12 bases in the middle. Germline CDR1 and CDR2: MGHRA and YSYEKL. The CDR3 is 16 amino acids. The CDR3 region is CASSQVDEACTDTQYF. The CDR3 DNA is TGCGCCAGCAGCCAAGTTGACGAGGCCTGCACAGATACGCAGTATTTT.

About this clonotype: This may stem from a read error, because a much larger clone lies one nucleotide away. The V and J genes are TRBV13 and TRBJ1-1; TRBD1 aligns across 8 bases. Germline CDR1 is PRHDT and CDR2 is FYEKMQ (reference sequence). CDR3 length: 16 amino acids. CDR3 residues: CASSSQGVLLNTEALF. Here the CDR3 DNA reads TGTGCCAGCAGCTCACAGGGGGTTTTATTGAACACTGAAGCTCTCTTT.

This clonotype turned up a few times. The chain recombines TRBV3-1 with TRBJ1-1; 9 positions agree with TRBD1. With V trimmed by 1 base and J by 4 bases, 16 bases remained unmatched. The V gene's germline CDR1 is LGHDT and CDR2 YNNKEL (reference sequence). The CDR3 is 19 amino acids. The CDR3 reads CASSQGFLWTGVGSTEAFF. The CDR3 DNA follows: TGTGCCAGCAGCCAAGGTTTCTTGTGGACAGGGGTAGGAAGCACTGAAGCTTTCTTT.

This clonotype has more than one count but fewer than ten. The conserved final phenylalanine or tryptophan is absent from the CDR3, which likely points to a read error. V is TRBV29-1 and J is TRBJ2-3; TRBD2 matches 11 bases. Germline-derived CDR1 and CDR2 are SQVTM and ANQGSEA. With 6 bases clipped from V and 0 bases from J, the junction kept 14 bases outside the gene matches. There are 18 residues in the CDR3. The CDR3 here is CSVGLGASGRTSTDTQYL. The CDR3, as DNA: TGCAGCGTCGGCTTGGGGGCTAGCGGGAGGACCAGCACAGATACGCAGTATCTT.

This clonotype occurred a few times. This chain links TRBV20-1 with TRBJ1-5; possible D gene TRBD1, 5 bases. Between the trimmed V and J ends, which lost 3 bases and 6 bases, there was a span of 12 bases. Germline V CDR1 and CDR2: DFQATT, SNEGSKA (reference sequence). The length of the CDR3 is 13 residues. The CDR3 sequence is CSASPLQGQPQHF. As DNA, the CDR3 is TGCAGTGCTAGCCCCCTTCAGGGTCAGCCCCAGCATTTT.

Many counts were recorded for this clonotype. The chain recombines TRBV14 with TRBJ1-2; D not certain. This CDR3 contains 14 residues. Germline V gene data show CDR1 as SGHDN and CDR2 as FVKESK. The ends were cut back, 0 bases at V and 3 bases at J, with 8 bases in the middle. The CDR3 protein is CASSQDGDDYGYTF. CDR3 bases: TGTGCCAGCAGCCAAGATGGAGATGACTATGGCTACACCTTC. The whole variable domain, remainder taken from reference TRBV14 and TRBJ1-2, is EAGVTQFPSHSVIEKGQTVTLRCDPISGHDNLYWYRRVMGKEIKFLLHFVKESKQDESGMPNNRFLAERTGGTYSTLKVQPAELEDSGVYFCASSQDGDDYGYTFGSGTRLTVV.

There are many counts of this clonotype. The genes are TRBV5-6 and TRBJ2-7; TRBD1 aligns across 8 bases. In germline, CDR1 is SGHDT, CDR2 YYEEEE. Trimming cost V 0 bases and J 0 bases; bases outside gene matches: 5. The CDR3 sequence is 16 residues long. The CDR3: CASSLGPGTGSYEQYF. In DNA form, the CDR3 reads TGTGCCAGCAGCTTGGGTCCCGGGACAGGCTCCTACGAGCAGTACTTC.

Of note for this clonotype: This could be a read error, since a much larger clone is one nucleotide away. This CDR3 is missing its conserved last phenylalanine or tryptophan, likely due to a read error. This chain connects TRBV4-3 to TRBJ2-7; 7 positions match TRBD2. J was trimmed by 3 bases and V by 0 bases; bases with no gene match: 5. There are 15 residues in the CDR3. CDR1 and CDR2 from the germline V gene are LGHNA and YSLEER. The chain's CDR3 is CASSQDRSGGYEQYL. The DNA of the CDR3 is TGCGCCAGCAGCCAAGATAGGTCGGGAGGCTACGAGCAGTACCTC.

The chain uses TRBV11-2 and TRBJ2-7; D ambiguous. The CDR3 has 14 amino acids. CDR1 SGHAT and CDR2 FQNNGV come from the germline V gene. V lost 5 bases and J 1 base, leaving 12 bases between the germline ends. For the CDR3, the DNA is TGTGCCAGCAGCCCCGTATTCAGATCCTACGAGCAGTACTTC. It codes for CASSPVFRSYEQYF.

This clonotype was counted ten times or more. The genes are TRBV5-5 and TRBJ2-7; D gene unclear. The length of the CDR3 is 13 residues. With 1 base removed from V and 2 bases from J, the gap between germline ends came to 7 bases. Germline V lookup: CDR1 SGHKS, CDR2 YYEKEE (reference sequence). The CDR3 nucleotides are TGTGCCAGCAGCTTGTACAGTGCCTACGAGCAGTACTTC. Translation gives CASSLYSAYEQYF.

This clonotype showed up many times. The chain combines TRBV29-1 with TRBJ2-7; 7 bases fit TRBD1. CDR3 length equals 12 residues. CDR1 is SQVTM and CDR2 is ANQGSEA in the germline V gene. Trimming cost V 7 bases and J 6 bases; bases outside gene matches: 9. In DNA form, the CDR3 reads TGCAGCGCCATCGGGACAGCAGGCGAGCAGTACTTC. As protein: CSAIGTAGEQYF.

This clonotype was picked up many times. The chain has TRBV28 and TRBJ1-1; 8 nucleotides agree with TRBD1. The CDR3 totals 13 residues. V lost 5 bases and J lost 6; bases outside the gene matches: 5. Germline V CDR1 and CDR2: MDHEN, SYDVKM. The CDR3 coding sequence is TGTGCCAGCAGTCTGACAGGGGTCGCTGAAGCTTTCTTT. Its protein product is CASSLTGVAEAFF.

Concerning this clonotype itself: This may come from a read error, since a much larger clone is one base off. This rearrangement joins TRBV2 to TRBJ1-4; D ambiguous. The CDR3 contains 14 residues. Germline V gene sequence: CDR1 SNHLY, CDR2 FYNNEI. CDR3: CASSERALNEELFF. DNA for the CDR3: TGTGCCAGCAGTGAAAGGGCCTTGAATGAAGAACTGTTTTTT.

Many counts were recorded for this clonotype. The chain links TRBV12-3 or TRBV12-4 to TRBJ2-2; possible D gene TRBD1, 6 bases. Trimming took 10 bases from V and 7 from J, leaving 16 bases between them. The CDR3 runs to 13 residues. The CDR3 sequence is CATAGVAGGELFF. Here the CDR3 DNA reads TGTGCCACGGCAGGGGTTGCTGGCGGGGAGCTGTTTTTT.

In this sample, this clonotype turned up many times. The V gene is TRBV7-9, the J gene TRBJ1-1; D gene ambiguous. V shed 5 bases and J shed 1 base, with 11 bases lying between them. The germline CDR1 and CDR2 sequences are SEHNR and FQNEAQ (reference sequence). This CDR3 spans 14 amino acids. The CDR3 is CASSIPSENTEAFF. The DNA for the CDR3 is TGTGCCAGCAGCATACCCTCAGAGAACACTGAAGCTTTCTTT.

The CDR3 nucleotides are TGTGCCAGCAGTCCCCGGACAGTGAATGAAGCTTTCTTT. Translation gives CASSPRTVNEAFF. The chain has TRBV27 and TRBJ1-1; D is possibly TRBD1 (6 bases). V lost 5 bases and J 7 bases, leaving 14 bases between the germline ends. The CDR3 length is 13 residues. CDR1 is MNHEY and CDR2 is SMNVEV in the germline V gene (reference sequence).

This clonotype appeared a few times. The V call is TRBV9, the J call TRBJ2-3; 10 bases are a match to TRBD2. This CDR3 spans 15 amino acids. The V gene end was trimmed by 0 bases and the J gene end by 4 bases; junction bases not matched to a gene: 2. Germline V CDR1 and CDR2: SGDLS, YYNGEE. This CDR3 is CASSVASGGADTQYF. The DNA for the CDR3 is TGTGCCAGCAGCGTAGCAAGCGGGGGGGCAGATACGCAGTATTTT. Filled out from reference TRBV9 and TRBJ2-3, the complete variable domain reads DSGVTQTPKHLITATGQRVTLRCSPRSGDLSVYWYQQSLDQGLQFLIQYYNGEERAKGNILERFSAQQFPDLHSELNLSSLELGDSALYFCASSVASGGADTQYFGPGTRLTVL.